This is a list of T cell receptor beta chains from one sample in a study of T cells in Graves' hyperthyroidism and ophthalmopathy. MiXCR was run by TCRdb on the multiplex PCR reads, yielding one entry per CDR3 protein. This table has more than 300,000 distinct CDR3 sequences, around 14% appearing once. The source material was blood. The receptors here all came from a woman aged 55-70 years with Graves' hyperthyroidism. CDR3s include the opening cysteine and the closing phenylalanine or tryptophan. Fields, in order: CDR3 DNA, CDR3 protein, V gene, J gene, clone size, D gene. The D gene is left open where the match is weak. For some rows the clone size is stated as once, few or many, or as a class when expanded; others skip it.

CDR3 DNA: TGCAGTGCCCGGACTAGCGGGAACAATGAGCAGTTCTTC
CDR3 protein: CSARTSGNNEQFF
V gene: TRBV20-1
J gene: TRBJ2-1
clone size: .
D gene: TRBD2

CDR3 DNA: TGTGCCAGCAGCCCGACCTTGGGGACAGGGGAGTTTGACAATCAGCCCCAGCATTTT
CDR3 protein: CASSPTLGTGEFDNQPQHF
V gene: TRBV6-1
J gene: TRBJ1-5
clone size: many
D gene: TRBD1

CDR3 DNA: TGCAGCGTCGACACTTCGAACACCGGGGAGCTGTTTTTT
CDR3 protein: CSVDTSNTGELFF
V gene: TRBV29-1
J gene: TRBJ2-2
clone size: few
D gene: .

CDR3 DNA: TGTGCCAGCAGCTTACGGGGGGCGATCGGGGCCAACGTCCTGACTTTC
CDR3 protein: CASSLRGAIGANVLTF
V gene: TRBV13
J gene: TRBJ2-6
clone size: .
D gene: .

CDR3 DNA: TGCAGCGCGACCCGGGGGACAGCCCATGAGCAGTTCTTC
CDR3 protein: CSATRGTAHEQFF
V gene: TRBV29-1
J gene: TRBJ2-1
clone size: many
D gene: .

CDR3 DNA: TGTGCCAGCAGCCAAACCGGAGGGTTGACTGAAGCTTTCTTT
CDR3 protein: CASSQTGGLTEAFF
V gene: TRBV4-2
J gene: TRBJ1-1
clone size: few
D gene: .

CDR3 DNA: TGTGCCAGCAGCCATAGCGGATTCTACAATGAGCAGTTCTTC
CDR3 protein: CASSHSGFYNEQFF
V gene: TRBV11-2
J gene: TRBJ2-1
clone size: many
D gene: .

CDR3 DNA: TGTGCCAGCAGTCCCGGACCCCTGGAGGCCCAGTACTTC
CDR3 protein: CASSPGPLEAQYF
V gene: TRBV28
J gene: TRBJ2-5
clone size: many
D gene: .

CDR3 DNA: TGTGCCAGCTCACCACGAACCTTGAACGAGCAGTACTTC
CDR3 protein: CASSPRTLNEQYF
V gene: TRBV18
J gene: TRBJ2-7
clone size: many
D gene: .

CDR3 DNA: TGTGCCAGCAGCCCCGGGGCCAAGAGGGACGAGCAGTACTTC
CDR3 protein: CASSPGAKRDEQYF
V gene: TRBV7-8
J gene: TRBJ2-7
clone size: many
D gene: .

CDR3 DNA: TGTGCCAGCAGCGGGACTAGCGGGAGCATGGGTACCTACAATGAGCAGTTCTTC
CDR3 protein: CASSGTSGSMGTYNEQFF
V gene: TRBV7-2
J gene: TRBJ2-1
clone size: many
D gene: TRBD2

CDR3 DNA: TGTGCCATCAGGGGGTTAGGCGGGCAGAGCTCCTACAATGAGCAGTACTTC
CDR3 protein: CAIRGLGGQSSYNEQYF
V gene: TRBV10-3
J gene: TRBJ2-7
clone size: .
D gene: .

CDR3 DNA: TGTGCCAGCAGCTTAGGGTTGGGACAGCATCTGGGGGAGACCCAGTACTTC
CDR3 protein: CASSLGLGQHLGETQYF
V gene: TRBV11-2
J gene: TRBJ2-5
clone size: many
D gene: TRBD1

CDR3 DNA: TGTGCCAGCAGCGCCTACGGGGGTGGAGCCGGAAACACCATATATTTT
CDR3 protein: CASSAYGGGAGNTIYF
V gene: TRBV12-3/TRBV12-4
J gene: TRBJ1-3
clone size: .
D gene: .

CDR3 DNA: TGTGCCAGCAGCTTAGGGGCAGGGGCATTGAACACTGAAGCTTTCTTT
CDR3 protein: CASSLGAGALNTEAFF
V gene: TRBV7-9
J gene: TRBJ1-1
clone size: few
D gene: .

CDR3 DNA: TGTGCCAGCAGTCCCACCACCTACGAGCAGTACTTC
CDR3 protein: CASSPTTYEQYF
V gene: TRBV28
J gene: TRBJ2-7
clone size: many
D gene: .

CDR3 DNA: TGTGCCAGCACCGAAGCGGGGGGATACACAGATACGCAGTATTTT
CDR3 protein: CASTEAGGYTDTQYF
V gene: TRBV25-1
J gene: TRBJ2-3
clone size: few
D gene: TRBD2

CDR3 DNA: TGTGCCAGATTGGTCGCCGGGGAGCTGTTTTTT
CDR3 protein: CARLVAGELFF
V gene: TRBV2
J gene: TRBJ2-2
clone size: many
D gene: .

CDR3 DNA: TGTGCCAGCAGTTACACATCGACAGGGAGTTTCTATGGCTACACCTTC
CDR3 protein: CASSYTSTGSFYGYTF
V gene: TRBV6-5
J gene: TRBJ1-2
clone size: .
D gene: TRBD1

CDR3 DNA: TGTGCCACCACAGCGGTGGGGGGTGGGACCCAGTACTTC
CDR3 protein: CATTAVGGGTQYF
V gene: TRBV2
J gene: TRBJ2-5
clone size: many
D gene: .

CDR3 DNA: TGTGCCAGCACCAAAGGGGACAGGGACCAAGAGACCCAGTACTTC
CDR3 protein: CASTKGDRDQETQYF
V gene: TRBV9
J gene: TRBJ2-5
clone size: .
D gene: TRBD1

CDR3 DNA: TGCGCCAGCAGCCTAGAGGGACAGGGGTGCTATGGCTACACCTTC
CDR3 protein: CASSLEGQGCYGYTF
V gene: TRBV5-1
J gene: TRBJ1-2
clone size: many
D gene: TRBD1

CDR3 DNA: TGTGCCAGCAGAGAGCGGGAGGCCACAGATACGCAGTATTTT
CDR3 protein: CASREREATDTQYF
V gene: TRBV12-3/TRBV12-4
J gene: TRBJ2-3
clone size: many
D gene: TRBD2

CDR3 DNA: TGTGCCAGCTCACTGACGGGACAGGGGAATTCACCCCTCCACTTT
CDR3 protein: CASSLTGQGNSPLHF
V gene: TRBV18
J gene: TRBJ1-6
clone size: many
D gene: TRBD1

CDR3 DNA: TGCGCCAGCAGCCAAGGCCCCGGGCTAGCGGGAAGGTTTGAGCAGTTCTTC
CDR3 protein: CASSQGPGLAGRFEQFF
V gene: TRBV4-1
J gene: TRBJ2-1
clone size: .
D gene: TRBD2

CDR3 DNA: TGTGCCAGCAGTTGGCTAGGGGTAGGGGAGACCCAGTACTTC
CDR3 protein: CASSWLGVGETQYF
V gene: TRBV6-2/TRBV6-3
J gene: TRBJ2-5
clone size: .
D gene: .

CDR3 DNA: TGTGCCAGCAGTGCGAGTCTAGCCGGAGATACGCAGTATTTT
CDR3 protein: CASSASLAGDTQYF
V gene: TRBV2
J gene: TRBJ2-3
clone size: few
D gene: .

CDR3 DNA: TGTGCCAGCAGTTGGGACCGGAATCAGCCCCAGCATTTT
CDR3 protein: CASSWDRNQPQHF
V gene: TRBV12-3/TRBV12-4
J gene: TRBJ1-5
clone size: many
D gene: .

CDR3 DNA: TGCGCCAGCAGCCAAGATGGGGTGGCGCGAGGGGCCTATGGCTACACCTTC
CDR3 protein: CASSQDGVARGAYGYTF
V gene: TRBV4-1
J gene: TRBJ1-2
clone size: many
D gene: .

CDR3 DNA: TGCAGTACCGGACTAGATGAGCAGTTCTTC
CDR3 protein: CSTGLDEQFF
V gene: TRBV20-1
J gene: TRBJ2-1
clone size: many
D gene: TRBD2

CDR3 DNA: TGCGCCAGCAGCCCCGGGGCCAGGGCGGGGGAGCAGTTCTTC
CDR3 protein: CASSPGARAGEQFF
V gene: TRBV5-1
J gene: TRBJ2-1
clone size: .
D gene: .

CDR3 DNA: TGTGCCAGCAGTTATGACTTTGGGAGAGAGACCCAGTACTTC
CDR3 protein: CASSYDFGRETQYF
V gene: TRBV6-5
J gene: TRBJ2-5
clone size: .
D gene: .

CDR3 DNA: TGTGCCAGCAGACTCGGGACAGGTGGTGGCTACACCTTC
CDR3 protein: CASRLGTGGGYTF
V gene: TRBV6-1
J gene: TRBJ1-2
clone size: few
D gene: TRBD1

CDR3 DNA: TGTGCCAGCACCCCCGTAGGGGGAACCCCTAGCTATGGCTACACCTTC
CDR3 protein: CASTPVGGTPSYGYTF
V gene: TRBV28
J gene: TRBJ1-2
clone size: many
D gene: .

CDR3 DNA: TGTGCCAGCAGCCCGATCGCGGCTGAAGCTTTCTTT
CDR3 protein: CASSPIAAEAFF
V gene: TRBV12-3/TRBV12-4
J gene: TRBJ1-1
clone size: many
D gene: .

CDR3 DNA: TGTGCCACCAGTGCCTTGAATTCACCCCTCCACTTT
CDR3 protein: CATSALNSPLHF
V gene: TRBV24-1
J gene: TRBJ1-6
clone size: .
D gene: .

CDR3 DNA: TGCAGTGCTAGCAGGCAGGGTGACGTATCGCCCCAGTACTTC
CDR3 protein: CSASRQGDVSPQYF
V gene: TRBV20-1
J gene: TRBJ2-5
clone size: many
D gene: .

CDR3 DNA: TGTGCCACCAGTAACAACCAGGGGGCCCAGCATTTT
CDR3 protein: CATSNNQGAQHF
V gene: TRBV24-1
J gene: TRBJ1-5
clone size: many
D gene: TRBD1

CDR3 DNA: TGTGCCAGCAGCGCTCGGACAGGGTCAGGGCAAGGCTACACCTTC
CDR3 protein: CASSARTGSGQGYTF
V gene: TRBV7-8
J gene: TRBJ1-2
clone size: many
D gene: TRBD1

CDR3 DNA: TGTGCCAGCAGCCAAGCTGGTGCAGGGGGAGTGGGATCCGGGGAGCTGTTTTTT
CDR3 protein: CASSQAGAGGVGSGELFF
V gene: TRBV3-1
J gene: TRBJ2-2
clone size: many
D gene: TRBD1

CDR3 DNA: TGTGCCACCAGCAAGTATGGTAGCGGGAGATTGGCAGATACGCAGTATTTT
CDR3 protein: CATSKYGSGRLADTQYF
V gene: TRBV15
J gene: TRBJ2-3
clone size: many
D gene: TRBD2

CDR3 DNA: TGTGCCAGCAGCTTAGAGAGAGGGCTAGCGGGAATTCCGAGGGAGCAGTACTTC
CDR3 protein: CASSLERGLAGIPREQYF
V gene: TRBV7-9
J gene: TRBJ2-7
clone size: many
D gene: TRBD2

CDR3 DNA: TGTGCCAGCAGCACAAGGGACAGGGTCTCGCTCGAGCAGTACTTC
CDR3 protein: CASSTRDRVSLEQYF
V gene: TRBV6-2/TRBV6-3
J gene: TRBJ2-7
clone size: many
D gene: TRBD1

CDR3 DNA: TGTGCCAGCAGTCATGGTAACAATGAGCAGTTCTTC
CDR3 protein: CASSHGNNEQFF
V gene: TRBV12-3/TRBV12-4
J gene: TRBJ2-1
clone size: many
D gene: .

CDR3 DNA: TGTGCCAGCAGCTTGGCCAAGGGACTAGTTTACGAGCAGTACTTC
CDR3 protein: CASSLAKGLVYEQYF
V gene: TRBV5-8
J gene: TRBJ2-7
clone size: many
D gene: TRBD2

CDR3 DNA: TGTGCCAGCAGTTACTCTATAGATCGCCAAGAGACCCAGTACTTC
CDR3 protein: CASSYSIDRQETQYF
V gene: TRBV6-5
J gene: TRBJ2-5
clone size: many
D gene: .

CDR3 DNA: TGTGCCAGCAGCCAGGGACGGAACACAGATACGCAGTATTTT
CDR3 protein: CASSQGRNTDTQYF
V gene: TRBV3-1
J gene: TRBJ2-3
clone size: many
D gene: .

CDR3 DNA: TGTGCCAGCAGCCAAGTGGGTGGAAGCGGGAGGCCCCCCTCCTACGAGCAGTACTTC
CDR3 protein: CASSQVGGSGRPPSYEQYF
V gene: TRBV28
J gene: TRBJ2-7
clone size: .
D gene: TRBD2

CDR3 DNA: TGTGCCAGCAGCTTAGAGGTACTACTTAATGAGCAGTTCTTC
CDR3 protein: CASSLEVLLNEQFF
V gene: TRBV7-2
J gene: TRBJ2-1
clone size: few
D gene: .

CDR3 DNA: TGTGCCAGCTCCCTTCCGGGTGAAAAACTGTTTTTT
CDR3 protein: CASSLPGEKLFF
V gene: TRBV19
J gene: TRBJ1-4
clone size: .
D gene: .

CDR3 DNA: TGTGCCAGCAGCTTCGGGGGGGCAGGAAGCGAGCAGTACTTC
CDR3 protein: CASSFGGAGSEQYF
V gene: TRBV5-4
J gene: TRBJ2-7
clone size: once
D gene: TRBD2